One sample yielded the 9 T cell receptor beta chains listed below, sequenced in a study of blood T cells in healthy people across ages. Then a second PCR, running roughly 7 to 11 cycles, was carried out with a sample-barcoded 5' primer and a J-beta primer mix. TCRdb processed the 5' RACE reads anew with MiXCR; each CDR3 protein has one entry. The profile shows some 700,000 distinct CDR3 sequences, about 24% of them singletons. The sequenced material came from blood. Every receptor here comes from an older man in good health.

This chain joins TRBV6-1 and TRBJ2-3; D remains unclear. The CDR3 spans 16 residues. V dropped 6 bases and J dropped 2 bases, with 18 bases sitting between them. The germline V gene encodes CDR1 MNHNS and CDR2 SASEGT. CDR3 nucleotides: TGTGCCAGCAGCCCTCGGACCAGAATTATCACAGATACGCAGTATTTT. It translates to CASSPRTRIITDTQYF.

The V call is TRBV6-6, the J call TRBJ1-5, with a possible D match to TRBD1 (6 bases). This CDR3 is built from 15 residues. V lost 5 bases and J lost 7, with 18 bases in between. In germline, CDR1 is MNHNY, CDR2 SVGAGI (reference sequence). The CDR3 DNA follows: TGTGCCAGCAGTATGGGACCTCTCACAGGGCAGCCCCAGCATTTT. It specifies CASSMGPLTGQPQHF.

This chain uses TRBV11-2 with TRBJ2-3; D call uncertain. The CDR3 spans 13 residues. Germline-derived CDR1 and CDR2 are SGHAT and FQNNGV. The ends were cut back, 3 bases at V and 4 bases at J, with 8 bases in the middle. CDR3 residues: CASSLTPPDTQYF. CDR3 bases: TGTGCCAGCAGCTTGACACCCCCAGATACGCAGTATTTT.

In its sample, this clonotype was seen a few times. The chain joins TRBV7-9 to TRBJ2-2; D not certain. In germline, CDR1 is SEHNR, CDR2 FQNEAQ (reference sequence). Trimming removed 3 bases at V and 0 bases at J, with 5 bases between. This CDR3 is 14 amino acids long. CDR3 amino acids: CASSFYANTGELFF. In nucleotides, the CDR3 is TGTGCCAGCAGCTTCTACGCGAACACCGGGGAGCTGTTTTTT.

This clonotype was seen a few times. In nucleotides, the CDR3 is TGCGCCAGCAGCTTTGATTCTCCTGAAGGGCAGTTCTTC. Protein product: CASSFDSPEGQFF. The chain employs TRBV5-1 and TRBJ2-5, with D unclear. The assigned J gene may be wrong: the sequence end matches TRBJ2-1 better. CDR1 and CDR2 from the germline V gene are SGHRS and YFSETQ. This CDR3 comprises 13 residues.

This clonotype was counted a few times. This chain connects TRBV12-3 or TRBV12-4 to TRBJ1-2, with 7 bases identical to TRBD1. The CDR3 runs 14 residues. Losses at the gene ends were 5 bases for V and 7 bases for J; bases not matched to a gene: 10. CDR3 sequence reads: CASSPTTGARGYTF. DNA of the CDR3: TGTGCCAGCAGTCCGACTACAGGGGCGCGTGGCTACACCTTC.

This clonotype was seen repeatedly, ten times or more. The rearrangement uses TRBV29-1 and TRBJ2-7; D remains ambiguous. The CDR3 is 12 residues long. V shed 7 bases and J shed 2 bases, with 12 bases lying between them. CDR1 is SQVTM, CDR2 ANQGSEA, per germline. The CDR3 DNA reads TGCAGCGGGCAGTTAGGTACCTACGAGCAGTACTTC. As protein: CSGQLGTYEQYF.

The chain links TRBV7-9 to TRBJ1-4; D is ambiguous. V was clipped by 0 bases and J by 7 bases, with 9 bases between them. Per the germline V gene, CDR1 is SEHNR and CDR2 is FQNEAQ (reference sequence). The CDR3 consists of 14 residues. The CDR3 DNA is TGTGCCAGCAGCTTAGCCCTGGAGGGTGAAAAACTGTTTTTT. This translates into CASSLALEGEKLFF. Variable domain in full (rest from reference TRBV7-9 and TRBJ1-4): DTGVSQNPRHKITKRGQNVTFRCDPISEHNRLYWYRQTLGQGPEFLTYFQNEAQLEKSRLLSDRFSAERPKGSFSTLEIQRTEQGDSAMYLCASSLALEGEKLFFGSGTQLSVL.

Only a few counts were recorded for this clonotype. The chain uses TRBV20-1 and TRBJ2-1; TRBD2 might be the D (5 bases). The J call is doubtful: the DNA matches TRBJ2-5 better. The CDR3 is 12 amino acids. The germline V gene encodes CDR1 DFQATT and CDR2 SNEGSKA (reference sequence). Here the CDR3 reads CSARRRAETQYF. For the CDR3, the DNA is TGCAGTGCCCGAAGGCGGGCGGAGACCCAGTACTTC.